The 27 T cell receptor beta chains given below trace back to one sample, sequenced in a study of T-cell reconstitution after alpha-beta-depleted transplantation in children (dated by TCRdb to 2015 to 2016). Receptor libraries were prepared by PCR. Reads for this sample came from an Illumina HiSeq 2500. TCR libraries were prepared with molecular barcoding, using unique molecular identifiers to normalize TCRbeta repertoire quantification. TCRdb took the public reads, trimmed them with fastp at Q25, ran MiXCR for clone calling and kept in-frame beta chains. Under each unique CDR3 protein, matching rows form one entry showing the most common genes and DNA. Present in this sample are about 500,000 distinct CDR3 sequences, about 33% of which were seen just once. 2% to 2.5% of the sample rests with the top ten. The sample consisted of PBMCs from the stem cell graft donor, taken from the stem cell graft. Every receptor here comes from a human donor who donated a stem cell graft to a child with aplastic anemia.

This clonotype was seen only a few times. The genes are TRBV20-1 and TRBJ2-7; maybe TRBD1 (5 bases). The V end lost 6 bases, the J end lost 1 base, and 13 bases lay between the germline ends. Germline CDR1 reads DFQATT; CDR2 reads SNEGSKA (reference sequence). The CDR3 is 13 amino acids. The CDR3 loop is CSATDKPSYEQYF. For the CDR3, the DNA is TGCAGTGCCACGGACAAGCCTTCCTACGAGCAGTACTTC.

This clonotype was counted between two and nine times. This rearrangement joins TRBV10-3 to TRBJ1-1; D possibly corresponds to TRBD1 (5 bases). The ends were cut back, 0 bases at V and 8 bases at J, with 13 bases in the middle. The CDR3 sequence is 14 residues long. CDR1 is ENHRY, CDR2 SYGVKD, per germline. The CDR3 sequence: CAISESIRDHEAFF. The CDR3 DNA reads as TGTGCCATCAGTGAGTCGATAAGGGACCACGAAGCTTTCTTT.

The gene calls are TRBV7-6 and TRBJ1-6, with 8 bases identical to TRBD1. Trimming at V came to 5 bases and at J to 9 bases, leaving 9 bases not matched to a gene. Germline V lookup: CDR1 SGHVS, CDR2 FNYEAQ. The CDR3 loop spans 15 amino acids. Here the CDR3 DNA reads TGTGCCAGCAGCAAACAGGGGGATAAAGGTTCACCCCTCCACTTT. It encodes CASSKQGDKGSPLHF.

This clonotype was detected a few times. The rearrangement joins TRBV20-1 to TRBJ1-2; 10 nucleotides align to TRBD1. V shed 3 bases and J 2 bases; nucleotides not matched to a gene: 15. The germline V gene encodes CDR1 DFQATT and CDR2 SNEGSKA (reference sequence). This CDR3 contains 18 residues. The chain's CDR3 is CSARDLDWTGGMNYGYTF. In DNA, the CDR3 is TGCAGTGCTAGGGATTTAGATTGGACAGGGGGGATGAACTATGGCTACACCTTC.

This rearrangement joins TRBV7-2 to TRBJ1-1, with D unresolved. Germline V gene sequence: CDR1 SGHTA, CDR2 FQGNSA. The ends were cut back, 4 bases at V and 4 bases at J, with 7 bases in the middle. CDR3 length: 12 amino acids. In DNA, the CDR3 is TGTGCCAGCAGCTACTTACGCACTGAAGCTTTCTTT. Translated, it gives CASSYLRTEAFF.

In nucleotides, the CDR3 is TGTGCCATCAGAGGACAGGCCTACTCTGGGGCCAACGTCCTGACTTTC. It codes for CAIRGQAYSGANVLTF. This chain links TRBV10-3 with TRBJ2-6; TRBD1 agrees at 7 bases. The CDR3 is 16 amino acids. J was trimmed by 0 bases and V by 6 bases; bases with no gene match: 5. Germline V gene lookup returns CDR1 ENHRY and CDR2 SYGVKD.

This chain joins TRBV20-1 and TRBJ2-1, with a possible D match to TRBD2 (5 bases). V lost 0 bases, J lost 0 bases, and 15 bases lay in between. Per germline, CDR1 DFQATT and CDR2 SNEGSKA (reference sequence). CDR3 length: 17 amino acids. CDR3 loop: CSARDASVASSYNEQFF. DNA of the CDR3: TGCAGTGCTAGAGATGCTTCGGTAGCGAGCTCCTACAATGAGCAGTTCTTC.

This clonotype was seen a handful of times. The V gene is TRBV29-1, the J gene TRBJ1-2; the match to TRBD1 covers 8 bases. CDR3 length equals 12 residues. Germline lookup yields CDR1 SQVTM and CDR2 ANQGSEA. V was clipped by 2 bases and J by 10 bases; unmatched bases: 6. DNA for the CDR3: TGCAGCGTTGAACGAACAGGGGGGATCTACACCTTC. Protein: CSVERTGGIYTF.

This clonotype was counted at least ten times. This chain links TRBV11-3 with TRBJ2-5, with TRBD1 as a possible D gene (6 bases). CDR1 and CDR2 from the germline V gene are SGHNT and YENEEA. The CDR3 has 14 residues. V shed 3 bases and J shed 5 bases, with 13 bases lying between them. In DNA, the CDR3 is TGTGCCAGCAGCTTGCCAGGGGTCCGGGAGACCCAGTACTTC. Translation gives CASSLPGVRETQYF.

The V gene is TRBV20-1, the J gene TRBJ2-7; 8 bases match TRBD2. The CDR3 has 14 amino acids. Germline V gene data show CDR1 as DFQATT and CDR2 as SNEGSKA (reference sequence). V was pared by 4 bases and J by 2 bases, with 7 bases of the junction left unmatched. This CDR3 is CSAMGTRSAYEQYF. CDR3 nucleotide sequence: TGCAGTGCTATGGGGACTAGGAGCGCCTACGAGCAGTACTTC.

The V call is TRBV27, the J call TRBJ2-5, with TRBD2 matching 10 bases. The CDR3 spans 15 residues. CDR1 is MNHEY and CDR2 is SMNVEV in the germline V gene (reference sequence). The V gene end was trimmed by 6 bases and the J gene end by 1 base; junction bases not matched to a gene: 5. CDR3 loop: CASRPLAGFQETQYF. DNA of the CDR3: TGTGCCAGCAGACCACTAGCGGGGTTCCAAGAGACCCAGTACTTC.

The chain employs TRBV6-1 and TRBJ1-4, with a weak D call TRBD1 (6 bases). V was cut by 6 bases and J by 11 bases, with 13 bases left in between. CDR3 length: 12 residues. The V gene's germline CDR1 is MNHNS and CDR2 SASEGT. The CDR3 region is CASRDSVGKLFF. CDR3 DNA sequence: TGTGCCAGCAGGGACAGCGTCGGGAAACTGTTTTTT.

This clonotype occurred a few times. The chain joins TRBV12-3 or TRBV12-4 to TRBJ1-1; no clear D gene. V lost 6 bases to trimming and J lost 0 bases, with 20 bases between them. This CDR3 region has 17 residues. The CDR3 spells CASSPPRRLGVNTEAFF. The CDR3 nucleotides are TGTGCCAGCAGCCCCCCACGTAGGCTGGGAGTGAACACTGAAGCTTTCTTT.

This clonotype appeared a few times. The chain uses TRBV28 and TRBJ2-3; no clear D gene. CDR3 length: 14 residues. Between the trimmed V and J ends, which lost 5 bases and 2 bases, there was a span of 11 bases. Germline V CDR1 and CDR2: MDHEN, SYDVKM. The CDR3 here is CASSIPPVTDTQYF. CDR3 DNA sequence: TGTGCCAGCAGTATCCCACCGGTCACAGATACGCAGTATTTT.

V and J are TRBV20-1 and TRBJ2-5; 9 nucleotides line up with TRBD2. The CDR3 totals 19 residues. V was pared by 4 bases and J by 1 base, with 19 bases of the junction left unmatched. The V gene's germline CDR1 is DFQATT and CDR2 SNEGSKA (reference sequence). CDR3 amino acids: CSAILLAGEYTGPQETQYF. The CDR3 DNA reads as TGCAGTGCTATCCTTTTAGCGGGAGAGTACACCGGCCCCCAAGAGACCCAGTACTTC.

This clonotype was observed a few times. V and J are TRBV4-3 and TRBJ2-2, with 14 nucleotides matching TRBD2. V dropped 4 bases and J dropped 4; count of bases not matched to a gene: 5. Germline V lookup: CDR1 LGHNA, CDR2 YSLEER. There are 17 residues in the CDR3. The CDR3: CASSPGLAGGGTGELFF. Written as DNA, the CDR3 is TGCGCCAGCAGCCCAGGACTAGCGGGAGGAGGCACCGGGGAGCTGTTTTTT.

V and J are TRBV9 and TRBJ2-5, with 7 nucleotides matching TRBD2. V shed 3 bases, J shed 4 bases, and the junction held 6 bases outside the gene matches. Germline V gives CDR1 SGDLS, CDR2 YYNGEE. CDR3 size: 14 residues. The DNA for the CDR3 is TGTGCCAGCAGCGCCGCGGGAGTTGGAGAGACCCAGTACTTC. Its protein is CASSAAGVGETQYF.

V and J are TRBV7-2 and TRBJ2-1; 11 nucleotides line up with TRBD2. CDR1 SGHTA and CDR2 FQGNSA come from the germline V gene. This CDR3 contains 19 residues. J gave up 3 bases and V 5 bases, and 15 bases lay outside the gene matches. The CDR3 sequence is CASSLPGQRTSGFYNEQFF. CDR3 in DNA: TGTGCCAGCAGCCTACCGGGACAGAGGACTAGCGGGTTCTACAATGAGCAGTTCTTC.

This clonotype has a handful of counts. The gene calls are TRBV7-7 and TRBJ2-2; 11 bases match TRBD2. There are 16 residues in the CDR3. CDR1 SSHAT and CDR2 FNYEAQ come from the germline V gene (reference sequence). With V trimmed by 4 bases and J by 6 bases, 7 bases remained unmatched. This CDR3 reads CASSSTSGRSSGELFF. The CDR3 region has the DNA TGTGCCAGCAGCTCCACTAGCGGGAGATCGTCCGGGGAGCTGTTTTTT.

The sample holds a few counts of this clonotype. The J gene is TRBJ1-2, the V gene TRBV9, with a possible D match to TRBD1 (6 bases). V was trimmed by 0 bases and J by 2 bases, leaving 11 bases between them. The CDR3 has 15 residues. Germline values: CDR1 SGDLS, CDR2 YYNGEE. This CDR3 is CASSVGQGINYGYTF. The CDR3 bases are TGTGCCAGCAGCGTAGGCCAGGGGATAAACTATGGCTACACCTTC.

This clonotype was seen a single time. This chain uses TRBV12-3 or TRBV12-4 with TRBJ2-5, with 9 bases lining up with TRBD2. CDR3 size: 17 residues. The trim removed 6 bases at V and 4 bases at J, leaving 15 bases unmatched. The CDR3 nucleotides read TGTGCCAGCAGACGTAGCGGGAGTCTCTTCGATAGAGAGACCCAGTACTTC. Translating it yields CASRRSGSLFDRETQYF.

This clonotype was detected only a few times. The rearrangement joins TRBV15 to TRBJ1-2, with a tentative D call TRBD1 (6 bases). The germline gives CDR1 LNHNV, CDR2 YYDKDF (reference sequence). This CDR3 is built from 14 residues. V was trimmed by 5 bases and J by 2 bases, leaving 12 bases between them. The CDR3 sequence: CATSPTGNNYGYTF. In DNA form, the CDR3 reads TGTGCCACCAGCCCGACAGGCAACAACTATGGCTACACCTTC.

This clonotype was observed a handful of times. This chain joins TRBV5-1 and TRBJ2-1; D is perhaps TRBD1 (5 bases). V lost 0 bases, J lost 6 bases, and 7 bases lay in between. CDR3 size: 13 residues. The V gene's germline CDR1 is SGHRS and CDR2 YFSETQ. The CDR3 protein is CASSLVGVNEQFF. In DNA form, the CDR3 reads TGCGCCAGCAGCTTGGTAGGGGTCAATGAGCAGTTCTTC.

The V and J genes are TRBV12-3 or TRBV12-4 and TRBJ2-1; TRBD2 agrees at 14 bases. The V segment lost 5 bases and the J segment 8 bases; nucleotides outside the gene matches: 5. The length of the CDR3 is 15 residues. The CDR3 here is CASSPGLAGGYEQFF. The CDR3 bases are TGTGCCAGCAGTCCCGGACTAGCGGGAGGTTATGAGCAGTTCTTC.

This clonotype was counted a few times. The rearrangement joins TRBV7-6 to TRBJ2-3; no definite D call. Germline V gene data show CDR1 as SGHVS and CDR2 as FNYEAQ. V dropped 4 bases and J dropped 0 bases, with 14 bases sitting between them. The CDR3 is made up of 16 amino acids. The CDR3 loop is CASSYSWSPSTDTQYF. For the CDR3, the DNA is TGTGCCAGCAGCTATTCTTGGTCCCCTAGCACAGATACGCAGTATTTT.

The CDR3 coding sequence is TGCGCCAGCAGTCGTACAGGGCCGGGGGCCACTGAAGCTTTCTTT. It yields the protein CASSRTGPGATEAFF. J is TRBJ1-1 and V is TRBV5-1; tentative D call: TRBD1 (6 bases). Germline loops: CDR1 SGHRS, CDR2 YFSETQ. This CDR3 spans 15 amino acids. The V end lost 5 bases, the J end lost 4 bases, and 18 bases lay between the germline ends.

The V and J genes are TRBV7-2 and TRBJ2-5; TRBD2 matches at 10 bases. Germline CDR1 SGHTA, CDR2 FQGNSA. The CDR3 covers 16 residues. The V segment lost 1 base and the J segment 0 bases; nucleotides outside the gene matches: 2. CDR3 sequence (DNA): TGTGCCAGCAGCTTAGGGACTAGCGGATACCAAGAGACCCAGTACTTC. Encoded protein: CASSLGTSGYQETQYF.